This TCR beta chain was sequenced during a study of cytomegalovirus exposure and HLA in healthy donors. PCR amplification relied on 60 Vbeta primers (plus 13 Jbeta primers). The protocol was immunoSEQ multiplex PCR, while the TCRdb copy is restricted to in-frame clones and leaves out a portion. This sample has around 120,000 clones, with around 76% found just once. This CDR3 is 17 amino acids long. The V gene's germline CDR1 is GTSNPN and CDR2 SVGIG (reference sequence). V gave up 0 bases and J gave up 0 bases; unmatched junction bases: 3. A word on this clone: Its target is unknown.

Study results and limitations: Later analysis identified a missense DCLRE1C variant that was linked to TCR beta V- and J-gene trimming. In a later analysis, an Asian-associated ancestry cluster reportedly showed fewer N-insertions than the approximately 700-donor mean. Researchers catalogued under 200 TCR beta chains as cytomegalovirus-associated. In a later analysis, several top co-occurrence clusters appeared linked to parvovirus B19, influenza, CMV and Epstein-Barr virus.

The clonotype originates from a man in his 60s in good health and CMV-seropositive. The genes are TRBV30 and TRBJ2-6, with TRBD2 matching over 9 bases. The sequenced material came from PBMCs. The DNA of the CDR3 is TGTGCCTGGAGTGTTAGCGGGAGTTTCTCTGGGGCCAACGTCCTGACTTTC. Protein sequence: CAWSVSGSFSGANVLTF. The full variable domain, its missing parts supplied by reference TRBV30 and TRBJ2-6, is SQTIHQWPATLVQPVGSPLSLECTVEGTSNPNLYWYRQAAGRGLQLLFYSVGIGQISSEVPQNLSASRPQDRQFILSSKKLLLSDSGFYLCAWSVSGSFSGANVLTFGAGSRLTVL.